This is a list of T cell receptor beta chains from one sample in a study of cytomegalovirus exposure and HLA in healthy donors. Using immunoSEQ multiplex PCR, the repertoire was profiled, and TCRdb retains in-frame clones only, with some absent. Of hundreds of thousands of clones in the sample, 87% are singletons; the top ten hold less than 3%. The sequenced material came from PBMCs. All receptors come from a man between 18 and 35 years old in good health and CMV-seronegative. Both conserved end residues are part of each CDR3. The D gene is left open where the match is weak. Clone size appears in some rows only: once, few, many, or a class for an expanded clone.

J: TRBJ2-6; V: TRBV4-3; D: -; size: -; length: 17; DNA: TGCGCCAGCAGCCAAGATGGACCAGGGTCTGGGGCCAACGTCCTGACTTTC; CDR3: CASSQDGPGSGANVLTF
J: TRBJ2-1; V: TRBV9; D: TRBD2; size: -; length: 15; DNA: TGTGCCAGCAGCGTAGACCAGCGGGGGTACTATGAGCAGTTCTTC; CDR3: CASSVDQRGYYEQFF
J: TRBJ2-3; V: TRBV7-3; D: TRBD2; size: -; length: 16; DNA: TGTGCCAGCAGCATGGGACTAGCGGGGTCCACAGATACGCAGTATTTT; CDR3: CASSMGLAGSTDTQYF
J: TRBJ1-2; V: TRBV7-9; D: -; size: -; length: 14; DNA: TGTGCCAGCAGCTTAGCGCAGGGAGGCTATGGCTACACCTTC; CDR3: CASSLAQGGYGYTF
J: TRBJ1-6; V: TRBV28; D: TRBD1; size: -; length: 17; DNA: TGTGCCAGCAGTTTTCCACCACCGGGACAGGGCCTTTCACCCCTCCACTTT; CDR3: CASSFPPPGQGLSPLHF
J: TRBJ2-3; V: TRBV7-6; D: -; size: -; length: 11; DNA: TGTGCCAGCAGCGGGAGACAGGCGCAGTATTTT; CDR3: CASSGRQAQYF
J: TRBJ1-4; V: TRBV15; D: -; size: -; length: 15; DNA: TGTGCCACCAGCACCCGACAATCGCTGGGTGAAAAACTGTTTTTT; CDR3: CATSTRQSLGEKLFF
J: TRBJ2-3; V: TRBV7-3; D: TRBD2; size: -; length: 16; DNA: TGTGCCAGCAGCTTAAATCTAGCGGGAGTCGCAGATACGCAGTATTTT; CDR3: CASSLNLAGVADTQYF
J: TRBJ2-2; V: TRBV7-3; D: -; size: once; length: 15; DNA: TGTGCCAGCAGCTTACGTAGAGGGAACACCGGGGAGCTGTTTTTT; CDR3: CASSLRRGNTGELFF
J: TRBJ1-2; V: TRBV28; D: TRBD1; size: -; length: 15; DNA: TGTGCCAGCAGTTCCTTGGACAGGGGGCTTGGTGGCTACACCTTC; CDR3: CASSSLDRGLGGYTF
J: TRBJ2-2; V: TRBV9; D: -; size: -; length: 14; DNA: TGTGCCAGCAGCGGGGGATCTAGCGCCGGGGAGCTGTTTTTT; CDR3: CASSGGSSAGELFF
J: TRBJ1-1; V: TRBV5-1; D: TRBD1; size: -; length: 15; DNA: TGCGCCAGCAGCTTGGAATGGACAGGGGACCTCGAAGCTTTCTTT; CDR3: CASSLEWTGDLEAFF
J: TRBJ2-7; V: TRBV5-4; D: -; size: -; length: 13; DNA: TGTGCCAGCAGCTTTTTGGCGGGCGGCGAGCAGTACTTC; CDR3: CASSFLAGGEQYF
J: TRBJ1-5; V: TRBV2; D: -; size: few; length: 11; DNA: TGTGCCAGCAGCCGGGATCAGCCCCAGCATTTT; CDR3: CASSRDQPQHF
J: TRBJ1-6; V: TRBV4-3; D: TRBD1; size: -; length: 17; DNA: TGCGCCAGCAGCGCAGGGACCAGGGGGTCCTATAATTCACCCCTCCACTTT; CDR3: CASSAGTRGSYNSPLHF
J: TRBJ2-3; V: TRBV27; D: TRBD2; size: -; length: 18; DNA: TGTGCCAGCATTGCCACCCCTTATAGCGGGAGTATCACAGATACGCAGTATTTT; CDR3: CASIATPYSGSITDTQYF
J: TRBJ1-4; V: TRBV28; D: -; size: -; length: 13; DNA: TGTGCCAGCAGACACCCAACTAATGAAAAACTGTTTTTT; CDR3: CASRHPTNEKLFF
J: TRBJ1-1; V: TRBV2; D: -; size: -; length: 14; DNA: TGTGCCAGCGAGTTTATTTCCATGAACACTGAAGCTTTCTTT; CDR3: CASEFISMNTEAFF
J: TRBJ2-5; V: TRBV7-8; D: -; size: -; length: 18; DNA: TGTGCCAGCAGCCGACCTGCCGAACGACTAGTTTATGAGGAGACCCAGTACTTC; CDR3: CASSRPAERLVYEETQYF
J: TRBJ1-1; V: TRBV27; D: -; size: -; length: 13; DNA: TGTGCCAGCAGTTTAAACGGGGGCACTGAAGCTTTCTTT; CDR3: CASSLNGGTEAFF
J: TRBJ1-1; V: TRBV30; D: TRBD1; size: -; length: 10; DNA: TGTGCCTGGAGTCGGACAGGAGCTTTCTTT; CDR3: CAWSRTGAFF
J: TRBJ1-4; V: TRBV5-1; D: TRBD1; size: -; length: 15; DNA: TGCGCCAGCAGCTTGGAGGGGACAGGGGGTGAAAAACTGTTTTTT; CDR3: CASSLEGTGGEKLFF